This T cell receptor (beta chain) was identified during a study of T cell responses to AZD1222 COVID-19 vaccine. CDR1 MDHEN and CDR2 SYDVKM come from the germline V gene. V was cut by 6 bases and J by 3 bases, with 15 bases left in between. CDR3 length: 14 amino acids. Sequencing was performed with immunoSEQ multiplex PCR; in TCRdb, only in-frame clones are kept and a portion is missing. The table shows more than 150,000 clones, with just over 90% occurring only once. The source of this sequence is an adult in good health. The chain combines TRBV28 with TRBJ2-7; no clear D gene. The source was peripheral blood, collected on day 0 of AZD1222 vaccination. CDR3 nucleotide sequence: TGTGCCAGCAGCGACGAAGGGTTAAACTACGAGCAGTACTTC. This encodes CASSDEGLNYEQYF.